These 26 T cell receptor beta chains came from one sample sequenced in a study of blood T cell repertoires in COVID-19. Repertoires were generated with immunoSEQ multiplex PCR, while TCRdb's copy carries only in-frame clones and drops some. Of around 70,000 clones in the sample, about 86% were seen once. The sample taken for sequencing was peripheral blood. The source is a man aged 45-60 years with acute or convalescent COVID-19.

This chain links TRBV14 with TRBJ2-1; 12 bases are a match to TRBD2. Looked up from germline, CDR1 is SGHDN and CDR2 is FVKESK. With V trimmed by 2 bases and J by 8 bases, 4 bases remained unmatched. This CDR3 has 15 residues. CDR3 loop: CASSQLAGGLYEQFF. CDR3 nucleotide sequence: TGTGCCAGCAGCCAACTAGCGGGGGGGCTCTATGAGCAGTTCTTC.

V gene TRBV6-5 combines with J gene TRBJ2-7; D might be TRBD2 (6 bases). In germline, CDR1 is MNHEY, CDR2 SVGAGI. The CDR3 is 12 amino acids. V was shortened by 7 bases and J by 6 bases, with 13 bases between the two germline ends. The CDR3 bases are TGTGCCAGCAAAGGGGCGGAGGGCGAGCAGTACTTC. Amino acid sequence: CASKGAEGEQYF.

The chain joins TRBV24-1 to TRBJ1-2; maybe TRBD1 (6 bases). Germline assignment: CDR1 KGHDR and CDR2 SFDVKD. V gave up 3 bases and J gave up 2 bases, with 12 bases separating them. CDR3 length equals 15 residues. The CDR3 loop reads CATSDTTGQNYGYTF. The DNA for the CDR3 is TGTGCCACCAGTGATACTACGGGACAAAACTATGGCTACACCTTC.

The chain carries TRBV25-1 and TRBJ1-2, with unresolved D. The CDR3 has 15 residues. Trimming took off 3 bases at V and 0 bases at J, with 11 bases between the two ends. The germline V gene encodes CDR1 MGHDK and CDR2 SYGVNS. The CDR3 region has the DNA TGTGCCAGCAGTGATAAAAGAGATACTAACTATGGCTACACCTTC. Protein product: CASSDKRDTNYGYTF.

The genes are TRBV28 and TRBJ2-1, with TRBD2 matching over 7 bases. In germline, CDR1 is MDHEN, CDR2 SYDVKM. Unmatched junction bases numbered 4, after V lost 7 bases and J lost 4 bases. The CDR3 runs to 13 residues. The CDR3 here is CASNGAGYNEQFF. The CDR3, as DNA: TGTGCCAGCAACGGAGCGGGATACAATGAGCAGTTCTTC.

Here the CDR3 DNA reads TGTGCCAGCAGTTACTCGGGCAGACCGAACTATGGCTACACCTTC. This translates into CASSYSGRPNYGYTF. The chain uses TRBV6-5 and TRBJ1-2; D uncertain. Germline values: CDR1 MNHEY, CDR2 SVGAGI. This CDR3 has 15 amino acids. V lost 0 bases and J lost 2, with 10 bases in between.

The chain recombines TRBV5-4 with TRBJ2-2; possibly TRBD2 for D (5 bases). Germline CDR1 and CDR2: SGHNT and YYREEE (reference sequence). V was clipped by 6 bases and J by 0 bases, with 6 bases between them. CDR3 length: 13 residues. The CDR3 protein is CASTGTNTGELFF. The CDR3 DNA is TGTGCCAGCACCGGGACGAACACCGGGGAGCTGTTTTTT.

The genes are TRBV27 and TRBJ2-7; 7 bases map to TRBD1. The germline V gene encodes CDR1 MNHEY and CDR2 SMNVEV (reference sequence). The trim removed 5 bases at V and 2 bases at J, leaving 6 bases unmatched. The CDR3 extends over 14 amino acids. CDR3 amino acids: CASSMTGLPYEQYF. Written as DNA, the CDR3 is TGTGCCAGCAGTATGACAGGGCTCCCCTACGAGCAGTACTTC.

This clone showed up just a few times. The gene calls are TRBV5-6 and TRBJ2-3, with 7 nucleotides matching TRBD2. This CDR3 region has 17 residues. From germline, CDR1 is SGHDT and CDR2 YYEEEE. V dropped 2 bases and J dropped 7; count of bases not matched to a gene: 16. For the CDR3, the DNA is TGTGCCAGCAGCTTTGCTAGTCTAGCGGACCTCGGGTATACGCAGTATTTT. It is translated as CASSFASLADLGYTQYF.

The chain uses TRBV6-5 and TRBJ2-2; TRBD1 aligns across 7 bases. The CDR3 runs 15 residues. The germline gives CDR1 MNHEY, CDR2 SVGAGI. J was trimmed by 6 bases and V by 6 bases; bases with no gene match: 10. In DNA form, the CDR3 reads TGTGCCAGCAGGTTACTGGGACAGATGGCCGGGGAGCTGTTTTTT. This gives the protein CASRLLGQMAGELFF.

J is TRBJ1-1 and V is TRBV9, with D hard to call. The CDR3 is 14 residues long. Germline V gives CDR1 SGDLS, CDR2 YYNGEE. V lost 2 bases to trimming and J lost 0 bases, with 8 bases between them. In nucleotides, the CDR3 is TGTGCCAGCAGCGTTAATCACTTGAACACTGAAGCTTTCTTT. Its translation: CASSVNHLNTEAFF.

J is TRBJ1-2 and V is TRBV18; D not resolved. Trimming removed 0 bases from V and 4 bases from J, with 12 bases in between. This CDR3 contains 15 residues. In germline, CDR1 is KGHSH, CDR2 LQKENI. In DNA, the CDR3 is TGTGCCAGCTCACCACCCCCTCCCCGGAGCTATGGCTACACCTTC. It specifies CASSPPPPRSYGYTF.

The chain combines TRBV13 with TRBJ2-7, with 10 bases that match TRBD2. The J segment lost 9 bases and the V segment lost 5 bases, leaving 10 bases of the junction unmatched. Germline V CDR1 and CDR2: PRHDT, FYEKMQ (reference sequence). The CDR3 loop spans 14 amino acids. Here the CDR3 reads CASSPSGGDLGQYF. CDR3 coding DNA: TGTGCCAGCAGCCCGAGCGGGGGGGACCTGGGGCAGTACTTC.

V is TRBV4-1 and J is TRBJ2-3; D may be TRBD2 (5 bases). Per the germline V gene, CDR1 is MGHRA and CDR2 is YSYEKL. V lost 4 bases, J lost 0 bases, and 14 bases lay in between. The CDR3 runs 16 residues. The CDR3, as DNA: TGCGCCAGCAGCCTCCACCCCCAGCGGAGCACAGATACGCAGTATTTT. It specifies CASSLHPQRSTDTQYF.

The CDR3, as DNA: TGTGCCAGCAGTTTGGAGGATGGGAACGAGCAGTACTTC. Amino acids: CASSLEDGNEQYF. The rearrangement uses TRBV12-3 or TRBV12-4 and TRBJ2-7; perhaps TRBD2 as D (5 bases). The germline V and J ends were trimmed by 3 bases and 5 bases, with 11 bases remaining between them. The CDR3 totals 13 residues.

The chain is built from TRBV5-4 and TRBJ1-6; tentatively, D is TRBD1 (5 bases). The V end was cut by 5 bases, the J end by 12 bases, with 24 bases between. This CDR3 is 16 amino acids long. Germline V gives CDR1 SGHNT, CDR2 YYREEE (reference sequence). CDR3 sequence: CASRDDFQGRNEPLHF. The CDR3, as DNA: TGTGCCAGCAGAGACGATTTTCAGGGTCGGAACGAACCCCTCCACTTT.

V and J are TRBV27 and TRBJ2-4; D might be TRBD2 (6 bases). The CDR3 contains 17 residues. Trimming stripped 9 bases from V and 0 bases from J, with 21 bases between. Germline V CDR1 and CDR2: MNHEY, SMNVEV (reference sequence). CDR3 DNA sequence: TGTGCCAGTTCCTCTAGCGCGCGCCAAATAGCCAAAAACATTCAGTACTTC. This translates into CASSSSARQIAKNIQYF.

The chain carries TRBV7-3 and TRBJ2-1; 10 nucleotides line up with TRBD1. After removal of 5 bases from V and 3 bases from J, the junction contained 4 bases not matched to a gene. The CDR3 has 15 amino acids. Germline V gene data show CDR1 as SGHTA and CDR2 as FQGTGA. This chain's CDR3 is CASSVGQGVYNEQFF. The CDR3 region has the DNA TGTGCCAGCAGCGTAGGACAGGGGGTCTACAATGAGCAGTTCTTC.

The chain is built from TRBV12-3 or TRBV12-4 and TRBJ1-4; no reliable D call. The CDR3 totals 12 residues. V lost 3 bases and J lost 12, with 11 bases in between. CDR3 amino acids: CASSLGRRELFF. CDR3 sequence (DNA): TGTGCCAGCAGTTTGGGCCGGCGGGAACTGTTTTTT.

The chain links TRBV11-2 to TRBJ2-1; 7 bases are a match to TRBD2. The CDR3 totals 16 residues. The junction had 7 bases not matched to a gene; V was cut back by 1 base and J by 4 bases. Germline V gene data show CDR1 as SGHAT and CDR2 as FQNNGV. CDR3 sequence: CASSLAGGRSYNEQFF. CDR3 DNA: TGTGCCAGCAGCTTAGCGGGAGGTCGGTCATACAATGAGCAGTTCTTC. Based on the CDR3 plus reference TRBV11-2 and TRBJ2-1, the full variable domain is EAGVAQSPRYKIIEKRQSVAFWCNPISGHATLYWYQQILGQGPKLLIQFQNNGVVDDSQLPKDRFSAERLKGVDSTLKIQPAKLEDSAVYLCASSLAGGRSYNEQFFGPGTRLTVL.

The V call is TRBV27, the J call TRBJ1-1; the match to TRBD1 covers 7 bases. The germline gives CDR1 MNHEY, CDR2 SMNVEV (reference sequence). The trim removed 4 bases at V and 4 bases at J, leaving 6 bases unmatched. The CDR3 has 14 residues. Here the CDR3 reads CASSSDREITEAFF. The CDR3 coding sequence is TGTGCCAGCAGTTCCGACAGGGAGATCACTGAAGCTTTCTTT.

The chain has TRBV3-1 (or the pseudogene TRBV3-2) and TRBJ2-2; no reliable D call. V was pared by 4 bases and J by 8 bases, with 11 bases between. This CDR3 is 13 amino acids long. CDR1 and CDR2 (germline): LGHDT, YNNKEL (reference sequence). The CDR3 sequence is CASSPRVGGELFF. CDR3 in DNA: TGTGCCAGCAGCCCTCGGGTTGGGGGGGAGCTGTTTTTT.

The gene calls are TRBV4-1 and TRBJ1-2; D remains ambiguous. The germline V gene encodes CDR1 MGHRA and CDR2 YSYEKL. The length of the CDR3 is 14 residues. V was pared by 0 bases and J by 4 bases, with 9 bases between. CDR3: CASSQEGQVYGYTF. CDR3 in DNA: TGCGCCAGCAGCCAAGAAGGCCAGGTCTATGGCTACACCTTC.

This rearrangement joins TRBV18 to TRBJ2-3, with 7 bases lining up with TRBD2. Germline lookup yields CDR1 KGHSH and CDR2 LQKENI. V trimming: 3 bases; J trimming: 2 bases; junction bases outside the gene matches: 5. This CDR3 has 15 amino acids. The CDR3 DNA sequence: TGTGCCAGCTCACCTAGGCAGCGGGACACAGATACGCAGTATTTT. Protein sequence: CASSPRQRDTDTQYF.

The chain combines TRBV18 with TRBJ1-5; 7 bases agree with TRBD1. CDR3 size: 13 residues. After removal of 6 bases from V and 6 bases from J, the junction contained 5 bases not matched to a gene. Germline CDR1 and CDR2: KGHSH and LQKENI. In DNA form, the CDR3 reads TGTGCCAGCTCGGCAGGGGGGCGTCAGCCCCAGCATTTT. Amino acids: CASSAGGRQPQHF.

This clone came up a few times. This chain joins TRBV9 and TRBJ2-3; 7 nucleotides align to TRBD1. The V gene's germline CDR1 is SGDLS and CDR2 YYNGEE. Germline trimming cut 0 bases from V and 7 bases from J; bases unmatched to any gene: 5. The CDR3 length is 14 residues. CDR3 bases: TGTGCCAGCAGCGTAGGGGACAGTCCGTATACGCAGTATTTT. This translates into CASSVGDSPYTQYF.